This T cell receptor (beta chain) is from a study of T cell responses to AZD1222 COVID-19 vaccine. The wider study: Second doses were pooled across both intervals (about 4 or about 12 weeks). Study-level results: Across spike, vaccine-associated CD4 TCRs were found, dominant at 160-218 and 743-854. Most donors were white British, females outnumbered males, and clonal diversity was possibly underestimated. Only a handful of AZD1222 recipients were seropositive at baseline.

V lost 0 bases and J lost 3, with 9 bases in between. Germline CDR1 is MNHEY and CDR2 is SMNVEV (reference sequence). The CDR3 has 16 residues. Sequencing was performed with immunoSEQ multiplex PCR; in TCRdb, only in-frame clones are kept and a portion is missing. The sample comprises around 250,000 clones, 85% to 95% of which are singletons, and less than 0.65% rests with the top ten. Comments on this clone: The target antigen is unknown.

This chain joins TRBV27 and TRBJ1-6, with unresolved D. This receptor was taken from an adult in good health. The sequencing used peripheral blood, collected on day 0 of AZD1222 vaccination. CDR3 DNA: TGTGCCAGCAGTTTATCGGTCCGGGGCTATAATTCACCCCTCCACTTT. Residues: CASSLSVRGYNSPLHF.